The 9 T cell receptor beta chains in this list originate from one sample, sequenced in a study of graft-versus-host responses after intestinal transplantation. Using immunoSEQ multiplex PCR, the repertoire was profiled, and TCRdb retains in-frame clones only, with some absent. The data show 95,000 to 110,000 clones, around 90% seen once. These receptors have no known antigen. The starting material was unstimulated CD4+ T cells sorted from spleen or lymph node cells, obtained before transplant. The receptors shown here come from a human donor who was the organ donor for an intestinal transplant.

This chain's CDR3 is CASSLGLAEVGEQYF. The CDR3, as DNA: TGTGCCAGCAGCTTAGGACTAGCGGAAGTCGGCGAGCAGTACTTC. This chain joins TRBV7-6 and TRBJ2-5; 9 bases are a match to TRBD2. The end of the DNA aligns better with TRBJ2-7, so the J call may be wrong. This CDR3 spans 15 amino acids. CDR1 is SGHVS, CDR2 FNYEAQ, per germline.

The table lists this clone with a count of one. The V gene is TRBV6-5, the J gene TRBJ2-2; D is perhaps TRBD1 (6 bases). This CDR3 spans 16 amino acids. CDR1 MNHEY and CDR2 SVGAGI come from the germline V gene. V lost 0 bases to trimming and J lost 4 bases, with 12 bases between them. The DNA of the CDR3 is TGTGCCAGCAGTTACTCCCCACAGGGCGGCACCGGGGAGCTGTTTTTT. Its protein is CASSYSPQGGTGELFF.

This clone has a handful of counts. Other DNA sequences in the same sample also yield this CDR3. The chain is built from TRBV9 and TRBJ1-3; no firm D call. Germline CDR1 and CDR2: SGDLS and YYNGEE. With 0 bases removed from V and 2 bases from J, the gap between germline ends came to 3 bases. The CDR3 covers 13 residues. The CDR3 region has the DNA TGTGCCAGCAGCGTAGGGACTGGAAACACCATATATTTT. It encodes CASSVGTGNTIYF.

The count of this clone is one. This chain uses TRBV10-3 with TRBJ1-2; 9 bases are shared with TRBD1. CDR3 length: 13 residues. Germline CDR1 is ENHRY and CDR2 is SYGVKD. Trimming took 5 bases from V and 8 from J; bases not matched to a gene: 6. The CDR3 coding sequence is TGTGCCATCAGTAAGGACAGGGGACAGGGCTACACCTTC. Protein product: CAISKDRGQGYTF.

The chain carries TRBV18 and TRBJ2-5, with 12 nucleotides matching TRBD2. The CDR3 spans 19 residues. With 1 base clipped from V and 3 bases from J, the junction kept 12 bases outside the gene matches. Germline CDR1 and CDR2: KGHSH and LQKENI. Written as DNA, the CDR3 is TGTGCCAGCTCACCACTCTTGACTAGCGGGAGTCTGTCCAAAGAGACCCAGTACTTC. It specifies CASSPLLTSGSLSKETQYF.

The CDR3 reads CASSSDAVGNTIYF. The CDR3 DNA follows: TGTGCCAGCAGCTCTGACGCCGTTGGAAACACCATATATTTT. This rearrangement joins TRBV5-6 to TRBJ1-3; no firm D call. Germline-derived CDR1 and CDR2 are SGHDT and YYEEEE. V shed 3 bases and J shed 3 bases, with 10 bases lying between them. This CDR3 comprises 14 residues.

In its sample, this clone was seen once. The rearrangement joins TRBV10-2 to TRBJ2-7; the match to TRBD2 covers 14 bases. CDR1 is WSHSY, CDR2 SAAADI, per germline. The V gene end was trimmed by 1 base and the J gene end by 4 bases; junction bases not matched to a gene: 3. CDR3 length: 16 amino acids. The CDR3 sequence is CASSEFGTSGSYEQYF. The DNA for the CDR3 is TGCGCCAGCAGTGAGTTCGGGACTAGCGGGAGTTACGAGCAGTACTTC.

The chain joins TRBV6-6 to TRBJ1-2, with 7 bases that match TRBD1. The CDR3 consists of 15 residues. Trimming removed 0 bases from V and 0 bases from J; junction bases left unmatched: 1. Looked up from germline, CDR1 is MNHNY and CDR2 is SVGAGI (reference sequence). DNA of the CDR3: TGTGCCAGCAGTTACTCGGGACAGTCTAACTATGGCTACACCTTC. This codes for CASSYSGQSNYGYTF.

A remark on this clone: Other nucleotide sequences in the sample specify the same CDR3. The V and J genes are TRBV6-1 and TRBJ1-2; D is uncertain. CDR1 MNHNS and CDR2 SASEGT come from the germline V gene. CDR3 size: 12 residues. Trimming removed 3 bases at V and 5 bases at J, with 7 bases between. CDR3 coding DNA: TGTGCCAGCAGTGACAGGTTTTATGGCTACACCTTC. This codes for CASSDRFYGYTF.